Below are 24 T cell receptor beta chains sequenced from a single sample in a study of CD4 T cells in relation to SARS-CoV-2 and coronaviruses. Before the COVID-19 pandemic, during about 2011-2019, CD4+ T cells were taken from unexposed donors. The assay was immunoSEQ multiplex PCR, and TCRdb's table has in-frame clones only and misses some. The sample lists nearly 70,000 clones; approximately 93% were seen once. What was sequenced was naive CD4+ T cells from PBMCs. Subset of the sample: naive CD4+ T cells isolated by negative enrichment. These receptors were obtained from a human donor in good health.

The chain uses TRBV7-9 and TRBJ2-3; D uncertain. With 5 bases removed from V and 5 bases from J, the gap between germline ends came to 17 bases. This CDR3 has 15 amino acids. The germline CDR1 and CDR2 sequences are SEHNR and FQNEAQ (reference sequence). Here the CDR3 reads CASSPDGFVGDTQYF. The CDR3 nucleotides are TGTGCCAGCAGCCCGGACGGGTTTGTGGGAGATACGCAGTATTTT.

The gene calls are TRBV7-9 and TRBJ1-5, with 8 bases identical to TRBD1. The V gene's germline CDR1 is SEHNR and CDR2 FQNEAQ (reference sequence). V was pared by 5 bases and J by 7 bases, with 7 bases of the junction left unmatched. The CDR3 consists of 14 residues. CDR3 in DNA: TGTGCCAGCAGCCAGACAGGGGAAGGGCAGCCCCAGCATTTT. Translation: CASSQTGEGQPQHF.

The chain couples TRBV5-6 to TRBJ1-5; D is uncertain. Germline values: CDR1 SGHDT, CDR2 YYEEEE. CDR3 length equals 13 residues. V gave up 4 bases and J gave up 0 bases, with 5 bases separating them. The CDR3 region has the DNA TGTGCCAGCAGCACGGGTAGCAATCAGCCCCAGCATTTT. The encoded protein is CASSTGSNQPQHF.

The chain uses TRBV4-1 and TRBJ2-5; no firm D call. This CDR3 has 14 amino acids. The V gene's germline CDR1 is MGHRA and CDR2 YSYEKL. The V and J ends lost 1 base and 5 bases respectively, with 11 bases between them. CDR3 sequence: CASSQVEMGETQYF. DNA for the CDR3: TGCGCCAGCAGCCAAGTGGAGATGGGTGAGACCCAGTACTTC.

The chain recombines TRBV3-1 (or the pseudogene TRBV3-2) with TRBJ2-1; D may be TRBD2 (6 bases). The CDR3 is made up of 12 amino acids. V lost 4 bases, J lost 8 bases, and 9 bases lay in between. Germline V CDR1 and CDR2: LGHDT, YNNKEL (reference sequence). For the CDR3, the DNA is TGTGCCAGCAGCCTTTCGGGAGATGAGCAGTTCTTC. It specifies CASSLSGDEQFF.

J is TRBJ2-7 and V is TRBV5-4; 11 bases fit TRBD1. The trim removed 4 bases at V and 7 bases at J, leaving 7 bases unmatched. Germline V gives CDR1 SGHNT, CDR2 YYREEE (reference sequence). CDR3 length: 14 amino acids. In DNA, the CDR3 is TGTGCCAGCAGCCGAGGACAGGGGGCGGGGGAGCAGTACTTC. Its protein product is CASSRGQGAGEQYF.

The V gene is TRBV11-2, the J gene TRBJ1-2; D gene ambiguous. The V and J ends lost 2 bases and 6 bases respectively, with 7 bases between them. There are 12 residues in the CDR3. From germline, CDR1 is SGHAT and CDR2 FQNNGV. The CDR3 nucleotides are TGTGCCAGCAGCTTAAACGGAGATGGCTACACCTTC. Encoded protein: CASSLNGDGYTF.

The CDR3 sequence is CASSWTGQGNGQPQHF. The CDR3 bases are TGTGCCAGCAGCTGGACTGGGCAGGGAAATGGTCAGCCCCAGCATTTT. The gene calls are TRBV7-2 and TRBJ1-5; a weak D match, TRBD1 (5 bases). V was shortened by 4 bases and J by 6 bases, with 19 bases between the two germline ends. The germline CDR1 and CDR2 sequences are SGHTA and FQGNSA. The CDR3 covers 16 residues.

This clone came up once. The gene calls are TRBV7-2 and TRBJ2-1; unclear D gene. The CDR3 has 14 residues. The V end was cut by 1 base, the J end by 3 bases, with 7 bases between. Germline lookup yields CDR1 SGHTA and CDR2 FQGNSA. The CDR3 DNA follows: TGTGCCAGCAGCTTAGGGCAGAACTACAATGAGCAGTTCTTC. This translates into CASSLGQNYNEQFF. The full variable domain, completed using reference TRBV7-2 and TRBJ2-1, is GAGVSQSPSNKVTEKGKDVELRCDPISGHTALYWYRQSLGQGLEFLIYFQGNSAPDKSGLPSDRFSAERTGGSVSTLTIQRTQQEDSAVYLCASSLGQNYNEQFFGPGTRLTVL.

The CDR3 nucleotides read TGTGCCAGCAGCTACCGGGACAGGGTGGGAAGCAATCAGCCCCAGCATTTT. Translation gives CASSYRDRVGSNQPQHF. The rearrangement uses TRBV7-2 and TRBJ1-5; 9 positions agree with TRBD1. Germline CDR1 SGHTA, CDR2 FQGNSA. With 4 bases clipped from V and 1 base from J, the junction kept 8 bases outside the gene matches. The CDR3 length is 17 residues. The full variable domain, with the rest looked up from reference TRBV7-2 and TRBJ1-5, is GAGVSQSPSNKVTEKGKDVELRCDPISGHTALYWYRQSLGQGLEFLIYFQGNSAPDKSGLPSDRFSAERTGGSVSTLTIQRTQQEDSAVYLCASSYRDRVGSNQPQHFGDGTRLSIL.

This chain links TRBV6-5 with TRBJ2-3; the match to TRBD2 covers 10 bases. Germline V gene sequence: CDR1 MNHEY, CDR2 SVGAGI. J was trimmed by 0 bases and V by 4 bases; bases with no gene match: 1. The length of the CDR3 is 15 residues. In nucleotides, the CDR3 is TGTGCCAGCAGTTGGGGACTAGCGAGCACAGATACGCAGTATTTT. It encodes CASSWGLASTDTQYF.

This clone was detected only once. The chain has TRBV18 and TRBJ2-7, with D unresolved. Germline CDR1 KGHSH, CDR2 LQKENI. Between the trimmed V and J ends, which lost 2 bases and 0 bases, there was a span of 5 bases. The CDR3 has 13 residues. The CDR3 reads CASSPVSSYEQYF. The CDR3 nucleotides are TGTGCCAGCTCACCAGTCAGCTCCTACGAGCAGTACTTC.

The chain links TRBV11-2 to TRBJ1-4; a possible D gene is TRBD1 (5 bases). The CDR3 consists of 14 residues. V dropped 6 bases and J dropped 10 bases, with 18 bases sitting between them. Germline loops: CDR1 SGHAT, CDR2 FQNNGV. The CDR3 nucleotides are TGTGCCAGCAGTCCCCCCCCTACAAGGGGAAAACTGTTTTTT. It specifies CASSPPPTRGKLFF.

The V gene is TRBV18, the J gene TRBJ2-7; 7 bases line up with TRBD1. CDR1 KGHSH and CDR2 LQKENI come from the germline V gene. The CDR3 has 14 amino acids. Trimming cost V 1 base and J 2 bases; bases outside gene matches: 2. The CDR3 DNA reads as TGTGCCAGCTCACCACGGCAGGGGGCCTACGAGCAGTACTTC. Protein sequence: CASSPRQGAYEQYF. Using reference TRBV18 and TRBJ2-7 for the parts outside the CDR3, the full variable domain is NAGVMQNPRHLVRRRGQEARLRCSPMKGHSHVYWYRQLPEEGLKFMVYLQKENIIDESGMPKERFSAEFPKEGPSILRIQQVVRGDSAAYFCASSPRQGAYEQYFGPGTRLTVT.

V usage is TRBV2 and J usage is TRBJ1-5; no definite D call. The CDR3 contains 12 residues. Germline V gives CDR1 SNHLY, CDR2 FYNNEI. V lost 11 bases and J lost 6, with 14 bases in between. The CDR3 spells CASQRKGQPQHF. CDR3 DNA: TGTGCCTCCCAGAGGAAGGGTCAGCCCCAGCATTTT.

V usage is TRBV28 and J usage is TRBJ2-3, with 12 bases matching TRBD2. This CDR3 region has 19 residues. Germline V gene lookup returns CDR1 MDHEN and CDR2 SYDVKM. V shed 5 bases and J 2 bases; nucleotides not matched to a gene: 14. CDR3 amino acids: CASSQINPRTSGTTDTQYF. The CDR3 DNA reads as TGTGCCAGCAGTCAAATAAACCCCCGGACTAGCGGGACCACAGATACGCAGTATTTT. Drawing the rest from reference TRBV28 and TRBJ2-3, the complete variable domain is DVKVTQSSRYLVKRTGEKVFLECVQDMDHENMFWYRQDPGLGLRLIYFSYDVKMKEKGDIPEGYSVSREKKERFSLILESASTNQTSMYLCASSQINPRTSGTTDTQYFGPGTRLTVL.

CDR3 coding DNA: TGTGCCAGCTCACCAGGAGTGGGGGGGGCCAACGTCCTGACTTTC. Translating gives CASSPGVGGANVLTF. This chain joins TRBV18 and TRBJ2-6; D not resolved. Germline assignment: CDR1 KGHSH and CDR2 LQKENI. V was clipped by 2 bases and J by 4 bases, with 9 bases between them. The CDR3 loop spans 15 amino acids.

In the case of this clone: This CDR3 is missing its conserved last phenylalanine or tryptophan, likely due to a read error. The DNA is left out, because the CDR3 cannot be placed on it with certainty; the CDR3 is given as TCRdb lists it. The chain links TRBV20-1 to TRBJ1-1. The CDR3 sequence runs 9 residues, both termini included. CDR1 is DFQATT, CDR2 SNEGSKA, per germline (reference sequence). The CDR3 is CSAFPPTPR.

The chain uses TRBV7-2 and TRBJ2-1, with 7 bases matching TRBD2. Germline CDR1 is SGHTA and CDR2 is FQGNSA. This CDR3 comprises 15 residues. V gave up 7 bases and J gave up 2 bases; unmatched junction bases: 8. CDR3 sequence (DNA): TGTGCCAGCACCCCTCGGGGGGAGGCCTACAATGAGCAGTTCTTC. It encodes CASTPRGEAYNEQFF.

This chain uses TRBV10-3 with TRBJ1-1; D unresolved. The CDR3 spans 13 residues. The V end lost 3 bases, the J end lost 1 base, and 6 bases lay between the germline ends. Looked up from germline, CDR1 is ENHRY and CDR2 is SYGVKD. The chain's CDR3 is CAISDRGNTEAFF. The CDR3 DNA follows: TGTGCCATCAGTGACCGGGGGAACACTGAAGCTTTCTTT.

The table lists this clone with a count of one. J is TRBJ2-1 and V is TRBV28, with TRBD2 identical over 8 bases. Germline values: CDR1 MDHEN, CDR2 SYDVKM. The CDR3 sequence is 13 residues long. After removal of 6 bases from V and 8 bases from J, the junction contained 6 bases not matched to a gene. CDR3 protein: CASRLGGGYEQFF. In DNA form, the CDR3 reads TGTGCCAGCAGACTCGGGGGGGGTTATGAGCAGTTCTTC.

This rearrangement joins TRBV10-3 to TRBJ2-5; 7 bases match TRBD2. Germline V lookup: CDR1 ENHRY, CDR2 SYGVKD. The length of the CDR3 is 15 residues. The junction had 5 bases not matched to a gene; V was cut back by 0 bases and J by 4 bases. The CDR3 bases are TGTGCCATCAGTGAGTCGAATATAGCGGGAGAGACCCAGTACTTC. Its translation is CAISESNIAGETQYF.

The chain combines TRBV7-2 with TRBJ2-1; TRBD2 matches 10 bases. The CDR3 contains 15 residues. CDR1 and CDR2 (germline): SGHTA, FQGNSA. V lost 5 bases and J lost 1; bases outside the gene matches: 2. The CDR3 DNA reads TGTGCCAGCAGCAGGACTAGCGGTTCCTACAATGAGCAGTTCTTC. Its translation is CASSRTSGSYNEQFF.

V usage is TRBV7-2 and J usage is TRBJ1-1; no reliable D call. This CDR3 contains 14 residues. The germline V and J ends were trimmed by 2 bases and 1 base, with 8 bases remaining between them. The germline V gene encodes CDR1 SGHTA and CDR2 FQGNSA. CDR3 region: CASSLRRENTEAFF. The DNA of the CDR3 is TGTGCCAGCAGCTTACGAAGGGAGAACACTGAAGCTTTCTTT.